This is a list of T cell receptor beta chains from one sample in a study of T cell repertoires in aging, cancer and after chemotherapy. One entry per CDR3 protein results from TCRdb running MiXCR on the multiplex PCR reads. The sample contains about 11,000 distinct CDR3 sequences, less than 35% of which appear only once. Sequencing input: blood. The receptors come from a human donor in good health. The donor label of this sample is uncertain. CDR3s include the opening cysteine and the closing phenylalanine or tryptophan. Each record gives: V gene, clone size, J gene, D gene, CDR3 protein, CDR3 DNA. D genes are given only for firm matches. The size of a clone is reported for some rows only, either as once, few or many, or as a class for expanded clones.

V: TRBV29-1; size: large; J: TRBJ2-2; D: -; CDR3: CSVEVDTGELFF; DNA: TGCAGCGTTGAGGTCGACACCGGGGAGCTGTTTTTT
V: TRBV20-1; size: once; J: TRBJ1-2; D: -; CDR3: CSARDAGATNYGYTF; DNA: TGCAGTGCTAGGGACGCAGGGGCTACTAACTATGGCTACACCTTC
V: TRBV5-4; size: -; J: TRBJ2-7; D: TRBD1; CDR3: CASSLTGDEQYF; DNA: TGCGCCAGCAGTCTAACAGGGGACGAGCAGTACTTC
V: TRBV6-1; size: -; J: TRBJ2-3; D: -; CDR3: CATRSSSLITDTQYF; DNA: TGTGCCACCAGAAGCAGCTCGTTAATCACAGATACGCAGTATTTT
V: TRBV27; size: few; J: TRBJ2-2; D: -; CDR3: CASSWKGSAFGELFF; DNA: TGTGCCAGCAGTTGGAAGGGATCCGCTTTCGGGGAGCTGTTTTTT
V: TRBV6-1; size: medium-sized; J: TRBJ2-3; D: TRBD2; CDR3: CASSERAGSTDTQYF; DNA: TGTGCCAGCAGTGAAAGAGCGGGGTCCACAGATACGCAGTATTTT
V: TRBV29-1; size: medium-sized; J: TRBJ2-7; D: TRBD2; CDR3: CSALTSGGMGGEQYF; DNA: TGCAGCGCCCTGACTAGCGGAGGAATGGGAGGCGAGCAGTACTTC
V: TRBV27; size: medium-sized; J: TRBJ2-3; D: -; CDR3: CASSRTRVDTQYF; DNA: TGTGCCAGCAGTCGGACAAGGGTGGATACGCAGTATTTT
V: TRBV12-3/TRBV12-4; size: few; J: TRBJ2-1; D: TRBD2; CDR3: CASSLKLLGRAPDEQFF; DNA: TGTGCCAGCAGTTTAAAATTACTCGGGAGGGCCCCGGATGAGCAGTTCTTC
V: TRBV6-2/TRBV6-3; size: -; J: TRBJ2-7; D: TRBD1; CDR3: CASTRFEGAPYKQYF; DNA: TGTGCCAGCACCAGGTTCGAGGGGGCCCCCTACAAGCAGTACTTC
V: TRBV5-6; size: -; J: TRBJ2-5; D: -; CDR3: CASSRQYQETQYF; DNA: TGTGCCAGCAGCCGACAGTACCAAGAGACCCAGTACTTC
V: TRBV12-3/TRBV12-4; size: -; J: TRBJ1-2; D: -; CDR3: CASSSGQSEVYGYTF; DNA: TGTGCCAGCAGCAGCGGACAGTCGGAAGTTTATGGCTACACCTTC
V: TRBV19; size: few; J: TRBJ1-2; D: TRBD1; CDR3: CASSTRYRDSHYGYTF; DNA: TGTGCCAGTAGTACCCGTTACAGGGACAGCCACTATGGCTACACCTTC
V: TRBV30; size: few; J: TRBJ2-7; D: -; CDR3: CAWSASGNYEQYF; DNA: TGTGCCTGGAGTGCGAGCGGAAACTACGAGCAGTACTTC
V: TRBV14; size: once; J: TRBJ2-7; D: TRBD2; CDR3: CASSQLGGLAGAKQYF; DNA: TGTGCCAGCAGCCAGTTAGGAGGACTAGCGGGGGCGAAGCAGTACTTC
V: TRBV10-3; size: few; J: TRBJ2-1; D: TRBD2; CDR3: CAISGSASGRNEQFF; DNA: TGTGCCATCAGTGGCTCGGCTAGCGGCCGCAATGAGCAGTTCTTC
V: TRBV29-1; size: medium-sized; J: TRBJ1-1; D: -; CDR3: CSASDRAPNTEAFF; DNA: TGCAGCGCCTCGGACCGGGCACCGAACACTGAAGCTTTCTTT
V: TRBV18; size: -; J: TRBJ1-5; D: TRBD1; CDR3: CASSPRGEPSNQPQHF; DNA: TGTGCCAGCTCCCCCAGGGGGGAACCTAGCAATCAGCCCCAGCATTTT
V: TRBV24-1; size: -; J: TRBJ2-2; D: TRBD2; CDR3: CATSDRLAGVDTGELFF; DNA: TGTGCCACCAGTGATCGGCTAGCGGGAGTCGACACCGGGGAGCTGTTTTTT
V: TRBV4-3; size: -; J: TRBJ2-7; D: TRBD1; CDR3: CASSQGQGSSYEQYF; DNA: TGCGCCAGCAGCCAGGGACAGGGTAGCTCCTACGAGCAGTACTTC
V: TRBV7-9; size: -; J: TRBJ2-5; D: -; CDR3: CASSLVPSVQETQYF; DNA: TGTGCCAGCAGCTTAGTTCCTAGCGTGCAAGAGACCCAGTACTTC
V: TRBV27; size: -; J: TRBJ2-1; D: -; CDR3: CASSPPDGIFGEQFF; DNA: TGTGCCAGCAGCCCCCCGGACGGTATCTTCGGTGAGCAGTTCTTC
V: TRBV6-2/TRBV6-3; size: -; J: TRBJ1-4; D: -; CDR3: CASSPRTALYEKLFF; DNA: TGTGCCAGCAGCCCACGGACTGCCCTTTATGAAAAACTGTTTTTT
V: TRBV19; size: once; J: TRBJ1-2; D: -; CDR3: CASSTMGQPNYGYTF; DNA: TGTGCCAGTAGTACTATGGGACAACCTAACTATGGCTACACCTTC
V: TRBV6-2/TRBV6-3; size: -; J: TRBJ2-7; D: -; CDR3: CASSYSKVTSVEQYF; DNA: TGTGCCAGCAGTTACTCGAAAGTCACCTCCGTCGAGCAGTACTTC
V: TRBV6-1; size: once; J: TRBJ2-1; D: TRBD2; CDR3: CASSPGREAGGYEQFF; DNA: TGTGCCAGCAGTCCAGGGCGGGAGGCCGGGGGCTATGAGCAGTTCTTC
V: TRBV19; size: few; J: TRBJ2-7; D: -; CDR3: CASSIGKFYEQYF; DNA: TGTGCCAGTAGTATCGGCAAGTTCTACGAGCAGTACTTC
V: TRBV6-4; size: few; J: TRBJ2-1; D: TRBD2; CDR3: CASMLLAAPTYNEQFF; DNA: TGTGCCAGCATGCTGCTAGCGGCCCCTACCTACAATGAGCAGTTCTTC
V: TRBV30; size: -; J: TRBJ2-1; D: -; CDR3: CAWSVRDAPRYNEQFF; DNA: TGTGCCTGGAGTGTAAGGGACGCCCCACGGTACAATGAGCAGTTCTTC
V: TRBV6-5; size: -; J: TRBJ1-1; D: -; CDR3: CASSYDRGRHQAFF; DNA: TGTGCCAGCAGTTACGATCGGGGGCGGCACCAAGCTTTCTTT
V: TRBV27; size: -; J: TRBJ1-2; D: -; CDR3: CASSTRRANYGYTF; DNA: TGTGCCAGCAGTACCCGACGGGCTAACTATGGCTACACCTTC
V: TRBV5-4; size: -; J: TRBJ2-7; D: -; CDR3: CASSSEDGGYEQYF; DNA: TGTGCCAGCAGCTCCGAGGACGGGGGCTACGAGCAGTACTTC
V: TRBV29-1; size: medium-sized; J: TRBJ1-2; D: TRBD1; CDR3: CSVEPGGVHGYTF; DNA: TGCAGCGTTGAACCAGGGGGCGTCCATGGCTACACCTTC
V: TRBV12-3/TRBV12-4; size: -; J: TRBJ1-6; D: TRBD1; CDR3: CASIAGTGDNSPLHF; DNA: TGTGCCAGCATCGCCGGGACAGGGGATAATTCACCCCTCCACTTT
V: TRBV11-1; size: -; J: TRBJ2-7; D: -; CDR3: CASSRDRNYEQYF; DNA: TGTGCCAGCAGCCGAGACAGAAACTACGAGCAGTACTTC
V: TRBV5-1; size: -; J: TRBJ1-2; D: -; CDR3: CASSLRRESGYTF; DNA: TGCGCCAGCAGCTTGAGGCGGGAGAGTGGCTACACCTTC
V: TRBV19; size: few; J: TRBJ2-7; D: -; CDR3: CASTSWWPHLPNPYEQYF; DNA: TGTGCCAGTACCTCTTGGTGGCCCCATCTCCCAAACCCCTACGAGCAGTACTTC
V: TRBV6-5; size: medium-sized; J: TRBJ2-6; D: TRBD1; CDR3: CASSQDRAGANVLTF; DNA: TGTGCCAGCAGTCAAGACAGGGCTGGGGCCAACGTCCTGACTTTC
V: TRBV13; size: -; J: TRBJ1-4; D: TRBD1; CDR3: CASSPGTVGEKLFF; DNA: TGTGCCAGCAGCCCCGGGACAGTGGGGGAAAAACTGTTTTTT
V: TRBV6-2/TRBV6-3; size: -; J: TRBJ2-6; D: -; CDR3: CASSLGGSGANVLTF; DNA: TGTGCCAGCAGTTTAGGAGGGTCTGGGGCCAACGTCCTGACTTTC
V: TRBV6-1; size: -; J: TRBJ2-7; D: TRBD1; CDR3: CASRPGTGDYEQYF; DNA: TGTGCCAGCAGGCCCGGGACAGGAGACTACGAGCAGTACTTC
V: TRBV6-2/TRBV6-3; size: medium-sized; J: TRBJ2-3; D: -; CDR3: CASSYSFSDTQYF; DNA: TGTGCCAGCAGTTACTCCTTCTCGGATACGCAGTATTTT
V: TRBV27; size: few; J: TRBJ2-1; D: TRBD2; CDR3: CASSSWTSGVGGEQFF; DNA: TGTGCCAGCAGTTCCTGGACTAGCGGGGTGGGAGGTGAGCAGTTCTTC
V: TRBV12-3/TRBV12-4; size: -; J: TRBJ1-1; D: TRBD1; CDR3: CASLRQGGTEAFF; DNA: TGTGCCAGCCTTAGACAGGGGGGGACTGAAGCTTTCTTT
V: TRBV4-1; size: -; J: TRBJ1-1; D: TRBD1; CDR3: CASSLFDRAAFF; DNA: TGCGCCAGCAGCCTTTTCGACAGGGCTGCTTTCTTT
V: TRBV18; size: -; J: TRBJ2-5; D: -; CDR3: CASSPGQSAETQYF; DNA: TGTGCCAGCTCACCGGGGCAGTCCGCGGAGACCCAGTACTTC
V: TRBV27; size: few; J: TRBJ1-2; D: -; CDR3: CASSAGFSYGYTF; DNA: TGTGCCAGCAGTGCTGGGTTTTCTTATGGCTACACCTTC
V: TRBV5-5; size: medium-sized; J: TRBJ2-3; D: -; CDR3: CASNPGDRIADTQYF; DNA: TGTGCCAGCAACCCAGGAGATCGTATCGCAGATACGCAGTATTTT
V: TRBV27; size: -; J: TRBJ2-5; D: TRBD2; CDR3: CASSGLAGGPETRYF; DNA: TGTGCCAGCAGTGGACTAGCGGGGGGGCCAGAGACCCGGTACTTC
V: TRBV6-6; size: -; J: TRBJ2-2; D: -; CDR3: CASGERRRVTGELFF; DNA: TGTGCCAGCGGAGAGCGGAGGAGGGTCACCGGGGAGCTGTTTTTT
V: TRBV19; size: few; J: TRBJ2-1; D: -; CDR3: CASSRGDVGQFF; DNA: TGTGCCAGTAGTAGGGGGGATGTGGGGCAGTTCTTC
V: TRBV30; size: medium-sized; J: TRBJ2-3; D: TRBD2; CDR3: CAYTSGRTDTQYF; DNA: TGTGCCTATACTAGCGGGCGCACAGATACGCAGTATTTT